This T cell receptor (beta chain) is drawn from a study of blood T cell repertoires in COVID-19. This clone was seen at least ten times. Sequencing used immunoSEQ multiplex PCR; TCRdb keeps in-frame clones, though not all of them. The table records a few hundred thousand clones, 84% of them present only once. The germline CDR1 and CDR2 sequences are MGHDK and SYGVNS. Trimming cost V 2 bases and J 6 bases; bases outside gene matches: 9. The CDR3 sequence is 15 residues long. Material for sequencing was PBMCs or T cells enriched from blood (not recorded which). This receptor was obtained from a woman between 40 and 55 years old who had recovered from COVID-19. The chain couples TRBV25-1 to TRBJ1-1; 7 nucleotides align to TRBD1. The CDR3 spells CASSETGRGSAEAFF. CDR3 in DNA: TGTGCCAGCAGTGAAACTGGCAGGGGGTCGGCTGAAGCTTTCTTT.